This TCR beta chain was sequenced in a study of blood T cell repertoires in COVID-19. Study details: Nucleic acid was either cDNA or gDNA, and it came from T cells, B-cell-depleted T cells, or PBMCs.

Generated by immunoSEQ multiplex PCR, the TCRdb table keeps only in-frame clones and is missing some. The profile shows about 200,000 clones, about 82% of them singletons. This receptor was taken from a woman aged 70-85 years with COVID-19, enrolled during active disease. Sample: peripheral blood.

CDR3: CASSLWGGAGTGELFF. The DNA of the CDR3 is TGTGCCAGCAGCTTATGGGGGGGCGCTGGTACCGGGGAGCTGTTTTTT. The rearrangement uses TRBV7-8 and TRBJ2-2; possibly TRBD2 for D (7 bases). Germline-derived CDR1 and CDR2 are SGHVS and FQNEAQ. The CDR3 consists of 16 residues. V gave up 2 bases and J gave up 5 bases, with 15 bases separating them.